This TCR beta chain appears in the sequencing data of a study of blood T cell repertoires in COVID-19. Study details: Italy, Spain and the United States were the sources of the convalescent and acute COVID-19 samples. From T cells, B-cell-depleted T cells, or PBMCs came the material, which was cDNA or gDNA.

The germline V and J ends were trimmed by 2 bases and 2 bases, with 10 bases remaining between them. The V gene's germline CDR1 is SGHRS and CDR2 YFSETQ. The length of the CDR3 is 14 residues. Assay: immunoSEQ multiplex PCR; the TCRdb copy retains only in-frame clones and omits some. The sample lists 100,000 or so clones, more than 75% occurring once. The receptor was isolated from a human donor in a cohort sampled during active COVID-19. The V gene is TRBV5-1, the J gene TRBJ1-2, with D possibly TRBD1 on 5 matching bases. Input material: peripheral blood. The CDR3 sequence is CASSLNPGNYGYTF. In DNA, the CDR3 is TGCGCCAGCAGCTTAAATCCAGGGAACTATGGCTACACCTTC.